The 13 T cell receptor beta chains below come from one sample, sequenced in a study of T cell responses to AZD1222 COVID-19 vaccine. Measured with immunoSEQ multiplex PCR; TCRdb has only the in-frame clones, and not every one. The data contain fewer than 140,000 clones, 75% to 90% of them singletons. The source material was peripheral blood, sampled on day 0 of AZD1222 vaccination. The receptors were gathered from an adult in good health.

The chain carries TRBV10-3 and TRBJ2-1; D is possibly TRBD1 or TRBD2 (5 bases each). From germline, CDR1 is ENHRY and CDR2 SYGVKD. Between the trimmed V and J ends, which lost 8 bases and 6 bases, there was a span of 14 bases. This CDR3 comprises 13 residues. This CDR3 is CAIRGLAGNEQFF. In DNA, the CDR3 is TGTGCCATCCGGGGCCTGGCTGGCAATGAGCAGTTCTTC.

The genes are TRBV21-1 and TRBJ1-6; the D call in the table, TRBD1, was not verified against the DNA. TRBV21-1 is given as a pseudogene. The CDR3 extends over 16 amino acids. CDR3: CASSKIPLTGGSPLHF. The CDR3 nucleotides are TGTGCCAGCAGCAAAATCCCTCTGACAGGGGGTTCACCCCTCCACTTT.

The V gene is TRBV24-1, the J gene TRBJ2-2, with D tentatively TRBD2 (6 bases). CDR3 length: 15 residues. Germline V lookup: CDR1 KGHDR, CDR2 SFDVKD. V lost 5 bases and J 6 bases, leaving 15 bases between the germline ends. For the CDR3, the DNA is TGTGCCACCAGTGCCCCAAGCGGGTGGGCCGGGGAGCTGTTTTTT. Amino acids: CATSAPSGWAGELFF.

This clone was seen more than once but under ten times. The chain has TRBV7-9 and TRBJ1-2; possible D gene TRBD1, 5 bases. Germline loops: CDR1 SEHNR, CDR2 FQNEAQ (reference sequence). The CDR3 consists of 16 residues. Trimming pared 6 bases from V and 6 bases from J, leaving 23 bases between. The CDR3 spells CASRPAGTGLPHGYTF. CDR3 sequence (DNA): TGTGCCAGCAGACCGGCCGGGACGGGGTTACCCCATGGCTACACCTTC.

The V gene is TRBV5-1, the J gene TRBJ1-6; 7 bases are shared with TRBD1. The CDR3 sequence is 15 residues long. Looked up from germline, CDR1 is SGHRS and CDR2 is YFSETQ. J gave up 7 bases and V 4 bases, and 8 bases lay outside the gene matches. CDR3 sequence (DNA): TGCGCCAGCAGCCGGAACCGGGACAGCAATTCACCCCTCCACTTT. It yields the protein CASSRNRDSNSPLHF.

The rearrangement joins TRBV28 to TRBJ2-1, with 8 bases aligning to TRBD2. With V trimmed by 8 bases and J by 3 bases, 12 bases remained unmatched. The CDR3 is 16 residues long. CDR1 MDHEN and CDR2 SYDVKM come from the germline V gene. The CDR3, as DNA: TGTGCCAGCCGAAGGGGCGGGAGGCCCCTCTACAATGAGCAGTTCTTC. It encodes CASRRGGRPLYNEQFF.

The V call is TRBV10-1, the J call TRBJ2-1; TRBD1 matches at 7 bases. Trimming took 6 bases from V and 3 from J; bases not matched to a gene: 5. The germline V gene has CDR1 WNHNN and CDR2 SYGVQD (reference sequence). This CDR3 has 14 residues. DNA for the CDR3: TGCGCCAGCAGCGCCTACAGGGGCTACAATGAGCAGTTCTTC. Protein product: CASSAYRGYNEQFF.

The V and J genes are TRBV4-1 and TRBJ2-3; 7 positions match TRBD1. V shed 0 bases and J 4 bases; nucleotides not matched to a gene: 10. This CDR3 is built from 17 residues. CDR1 MGHRA and CDR2 YSYEKL come from the germline V gene. CDR3 sequence reads: CASSQEGFGQGADTQYF. The CDR3 DNA follows: TGCGCCAGCAGCCAAGAGGGATTCGGTCAGGGGGCAGATACGCAGTATTTT.

The J gene is TRBJ2-7, the V gene TRBV19, with 9 positions matching TRBD2. The V gene's germline CDR1 is LNHDA and CDR2 SQIVND (reference sequence). Trimming cost V 7 bases and J 7 bases; bases outside gene matches: 14. CDR3 length: 15 residues. CDR3 bases: TGTGCCAGTAAGAGGGAGCATAGCGGGAGAGGGGAGCAGTACTTC. Translation: CASKREHSGRGEQYF.

V is TRBV30 and J is TRBJ2-7, with D perhaps TRBD1 or TRBD2 (6 bases each). This CDR3 contains 14 residues. The germline V gene encodes CDR1 GTSNPN and CDR2 SVGIG (reference sequence). V dropped 0 bases and J dropped 2 bases, with 11 bases sitting between them. The CDR3 DNA sequence: TGTGCCTGGAGTGTAGGGGGGAGAGCCTACGAGCAGTACTTC. Translation gives CAWSVGGRAYEQYF.

The chain has TRBV9 and TRBJ2-7; 11 nucleotides align to TRBD2. J was trimmed by 4 bases and V by 4 bases; bases with no gene match: 7. The V gene's germline CDR1 is SGDLS and CDR2 YYNGEE. The CDR3 loop spans 15 amino acids. CDR3 nucleotide sequence: TGTGCCAGCAGCCCCCTAGCGGGAGGAGGTTACGAGCAGTACTTC. Protein: CASSPLAGGGYEQYF.

The chain joins TRBV7-2 to TRBJ2-7, with no clear D. Germline CDR1 reads SGHTA; CDR2 reads FQGNSA. The V end lost 1 base, the J end lost 0 bases, and 10 bases lay between the germline ends. This CDR3 region has 15 residues. The CDR3: CASSLVAESSYEQYF. The DNA of the CDR3 is TGTGCCAGCAGCTTAGTAGCAGAGAGCTCCTACGAGCAGTACTTC.

This rearrangement joins TRBV11-2 to TRBJ1-5, with a weak D call TRBD1 (6 bases). Germline V lookup: CDR1 SGHAT, CDR2 FQNNGV. V shed 3 bases and J shed 5 bases, with 14 bases lying between them. The CDR3 is 15 residues long. The CDR3 nucleotides read TGTGCCAGCAGCTTTTCGGGGGCGGCGGATCAGCCCCAGCATTTT. Its translation: CASSFSGAADQPQHF.